These T cell receptor beta chains were read from a single sample in a study of blood T cell repertoires in COVID-19. Sequenced by immunoSEQ multiplex PCR; TCRdb stores in-frame clones only, minus some. In the table there are 26,000 or so clones, 87% of which are singletons. Sequencing was performed on peripheral blood. These receptors originate from a human donor in a cohort sampled during active COVID-19. CDR3s include the opening cysteine and the closing phenylalanine or tryptophan. The D gene is left open where the match is weak. Size is stated for part of the rows, as once, few or many counts, or as a class when the clone is expanded.

d_call: .; clone_size: .; v_call: TRBV4-2; j_call: TRBJ1-6; cdr3_aa: CASSQDSGGGTNSPLHF; cdr3_nt: TGTGCCAGCAGCCAAGATAGTGGTGGGGGGACGAATTCACCCCTCCACTTT
d_call: .; clone_size: .; v_call: TRBV3-1/TRBV3-2; j_call: TRBJ2-7; cdr3_aa: CASSQVKGQSTYEQYF; cdr3_nt: TGTGCCAGCAGCCAAGTTAAGGGGCAGTCGACCTACGAGCAGTACTTC
d_call: TRBD1; clone_size: .; v_call: TRBV7-9; j_call: TRBJ2-1; cdr3_aa: CASSMGQGNEQFF; cdr3_nt: TGTGCCAGCAGCATGGGACAGGGGAATGAGCAGTTCTTC
d_call: TRBD2; clone_size: .; v_call: TRBV3-1/TRBV3-2; j_call: TRBJ2-3; cdr3_aa: CASSHDSGNTDTQYF; cdr3_nt: TGTGCCAGCAGCCACGATAGCGGGAACACAGATACGCAGTATTTT
d_call: TRBD1; clone_size: .; v_call: TRBV27; j_call: TRBJ2-7; cdr3_aa: CASSLSGQGAYEQYF; cdr3_nt: TGTGCCAGCAGTTTATCGGGACAGGGGGCTTACGAGCAGTACTTC
d_call: TRBD1; clone_size: .; v_call: TRBV19; j_call: TRBJ1-6; cdr3_aa: CASNDRGDNSPLHF; cdr3_nt: TGTGCCAGTAACGACAGGGGAGATAATTCACCCCTCCACTTT
d_call: TRBD1; clone_size: .; v_call: TRBV9; j_call: TRBJ2-1; cdr3_aa: CASTRQGAFYNEQFF; cdr3_nt: TGTGCCAGCACCCGCCAGGGGGCTTTCTACAATGAGCAGTTCTTC
d_call: TRBD1; clone_size: .; v_call: TRBV2; j_call: TRBJ2-7; cdr3_aa: CASTGTASYEQYF; cdr3_nt: TGTGCCAGCACCGGGACAGCCTCCTACGAGCAGTACTTC
d_call: TRBD2; clone_size: few; v_call: TRBV3-1/TRBV3-2; j_call: TRBJ2-2; cdr3_aa: CASSQRGLAGAWSTGELFF; cdr3_nt: TGTGCCAGCAGCCAGAGGGGACTAGCGGGGGCATGGAGCACCGGGGAGCTGTTTTTT
d_call: TRBD2; clone_size: .; v_call: TRBV5-1; j_call: TRBJ2-1; cdr3_aa: CASSSRGGVAASSYNEQFF; cdr3_nt: TGCGCCAGCAGCTCCCGGGGGGGGGTGGCGGCAAGCTCCTACAATGAGCAGTTCTTC
d_call: TRBD2; clone_size: .; v_call: TRBV9; j_call: TRBJ2-5; cdr3_aa: CASSAGLQETQYF; cdr3_nt: TGTGCCAGCAGCGCGGGACTACAAGAGACCCAGTACTTC
d_call: .; clone_size: .; v_call: TRBV10-3; j_call: TRBJ2-7; cdr3_aa: CAIRLTDVSPLNYEQYF; cdr3_nt: TGTGCCATCAGATTAACAGACGTCTCTCCTCTCAACTACGAGCAGTACTTC
d_call: TRBD2; clone_size: .; v_call: TRBV4-2; j_call: TRBJ2-3; cdr3_aa: CASSSPGTSGTDTQYF; cdr3_nt: TGTGCCAGCAGCAGCCCCGGGACTAGTGGCACAGATACGCAGTATTTT
d_call: TRBD1; clone_size: .; v_call: TRBV9; j_call: TRBJ1-3; cdr3_aa: CASSVETGNSGNTIYF; cdr3_nt: TGTGCCAGCAGCGTAGAGACAGGGAACTCTGGAAACACCATATATTTT
d_call: .; clone_size: .; v_call: TRBV6-5; j_call: TRBJ1-1; cdr3_aa: CASSYKRNTEAFF; cdr3_nt: TGTGCCAGCAGTTACAAGCGGAACACTGAAGCTTTCTTT
d_call: TRBD1; clone_size: .; v_call: TRBV7-8; j_call: TRBJ1-5; cdr3_aa: CASRPGTGDQPQHF; cdr3_nt: TGTGCCAGCAGACCCGGGACAGGGGATCAGCCCCAGCATTTT
d_call: .; clone_size: .; v_call: TRBV5-1; j_call: TRBJ2-3; cdr3_aa: CASRDPSAGTDTQYF; cdr3_nt: TGCGCCAGCAGGGACCCTAGCGCCGGTACAGATACGCAGTATTTT
d_call: .; clone_size: .; v_call: TRBV27; j_call: TRBJ2-5; cdr3_aa: CASRQDWAGETQYF; cdr3_nt: TGTGCCAGCAGGCAAGACTGGGCGGGGGAGACCCAGTACTTC
d_call: .; clone_size: .; v_call: TRBV28; j_call: TRBJ2-5; cdr3_aa: CASSPRAGFPETQYF; cdr3_nt: TGTGCCAGCAGTCCCCGCGCGGGATTCCCGGAGACCCAGTACTTC
d_call: .; clone_size: .; v_call: TRBV6-2/TRBV6-3; j_call: TRBJ1-6; cdr3_aa: CASSDPWSSPLHF; cdr3_nt: TGTGCCAGCAGTGATCCGTGGAGTTCACCCCTCCACTTT
d_call: .; clone_size: .; v_call: TRBV18; j_call: TRBJ1-1; cdr3_aa: CASSLRGTENTEAFF; cdr3_nt: TGTGCCAGCTCACTACGAGGGACTGAGAACACTGAAGCTTTCTTT
d_call: .; clone_size: .; v_call: TRBV28; j_call: TRBJ1-2; cdr3_aa: CASSRHDSPNYGYTF; cdr3_nt: TGTGCCAGCAGCCGTCACGACAGCCCTAACTATGGCTACACCTTC
d_call: .; clone_size: .; v_call: TRBV18; j_call: TRBJ2-2; cdr3_aa: CASSPREAGEHTGELFF; cdr3_nt: TGTGCCAGCTCACCACGAGAGGCAGGGGAGCACACCGGGGAGCTGTTTTTT
d_call: TRBD2; clone_size: .; v_call: TRBV4-2; j_call: TRBJ2-1; cdr3_aa: CASSQGAGGPVNEQFF; cdr3_nt: TGTGCCAGCAGCCAAGGGGCGGGAGGGCCAGTCAATGAGCAGTTCTTC
d_call: TRBD1; clone_size: .; v_call: TRBV5-1; j_call: TRBJ1-2; cdr3_aa: CASSLTGEGGYGYTF; cdr3_nt: TGCGCCAGCAGCCTGACAGGGGAAGGAGGATATGGCTACACCTTC
d_call: TRBD1; clone_size: .; v_call: TRBV20-1; j_call: TRBJ1-5; cdr3_aa: CSASRGTGHYWSNQPQHF; cdr3_nt: TGCAGTGCTAGTAGGGGGACAGGGCACTATTGGAGCAATCAGCCCCAGCATTTT
d_call: .; clone_size: few; v_call: TRBV3-1/TRBV3-2; j_call: TRBJ2-7; cdr3_aa: CASSQDREYEQYF; cdr3_nt: TGTGCCAGCAGCCAAGACAGGGAATACGAGCAGTACTTC
d_call: .; clone_size: .; v_call: TRBV2; j_call: TRBJ2-1; cdr3_aa: CASSEEGLDEQFF; cdr3_nt: TGTGCCAGCAGTGAGGAGGGGCTCGATGAGCAGTTCTTC
d_call: TRBD1; clone_size: .; v_call: TRBV10-2; j_call: TRBJ2-7; cdr3_aa: CASSDPQGAYEQYF; cdr3_nt: TGCGCCAGCAGTGACCCCCAGGGGGCCTACGAGCAGTACTTC